Described below is a single T cell receptor (beta chain) sequence and its context. What it recognizes is unknown. Likely unrecorded immune exposures existed in these nominally healthy donors. This sample stems from a study of cytomegalovirus exposure and HLA in healthy donors. Study background: Early on, a data release was issued that held about 85 million unique TCRs from HLA-typed donors.

With 60 Vbeta and 13 Jbeta primers, the PCR was carried out. The method was immunoSEQ multiplex PCR; TCRdb's version includes in-frame clones alone and lacks a portion of them. The repertoire holds approximately 120,000 clones, with approximately 81% as singletons. The germline V gene has CDR1 LGHNA and CDR2 YNFKEQ. V lost 0 bases and J lost 5; bases outside the gene matches: 5. This CDR3 region has 15 residues. The study's findings and limits: The authors enumerated 150 to 200 TCR beta chains as linked to cytomegalovirus. The availability of immune exposure information extended only to CMV serostatus.

This receptor was obtained from a young man in good health and CMV-seropositive. The sample was PBMCs. The rearrangement links TRBV4-2 to TRBJ2-5, with 8 bases matching TRBD2. CDR3 in DNA: TGTGCCAGCAGCCAAGATTGGGCTAGCGGGGAGACCCAGTACTTC. Encoded protein: CASSQDWASGETQYF.